This entry features one T cell receptor (beta chain) sequence. No antigen is known for it. This specimen comes from a study of cytomegalovirus exposure and HLA in healthy donors. Regarding the study as a whole: The tendency of first-cohort TCR clusters to co-occur in the 120 or so validation repertoires was identified by a subsequent analysis. A classifier reportedly called cytomegalovirus status with high sensitivity and specificity.

The data were produced by immunoSEQ multiplex PCR, yet TCRdb's version contains in-frame clones alone and is incomplete. Of about 360,000 clones listed, 75% to 90% were seen once; the top ten hold approximately 0.8%. Germline-derived CDR1 and CDR2 are MDHEN and SYDVKM. The CDR3 has 14 amino acids. V dropped 6 bases and J dropped 2; count of bases not matched to a gene: 4. Sequencing was carried out using PBMCs. The V call is TRBV28, the J call TRBJ2-7; 10 bases agree with TRBD2. The receptor comes from a woman under 30 in good health and CMV-seronegative. The CDR3 loop is CASSGAGGPYEQYF. CDR3 nucleotides: TGTGCCAGCAGCGGAGCGGGAGGGCCCTACGAGCAGTACTTC.